The source of this T cell receptor (beta chain) is a study of blood T cells in healthy people across ages. PCR was performed a second time for about 7 to 11 cycles using a sample-barcoded 5' primer and a J-beta primer mix. MiXCR, applied by TCRdb to the 5' RACE reads, yields one record per CDR3 protein. The sample contains about 720,000 distinct CDR3 sequences, 22% of which appear only once. The germline V gene has CDR1 PRHDT and CDR2 FYEKMQ (reference sequence). There are 15 residues in the CDR3. V dropped 5 bases and J dropped 4; count of bases not matched to a gene: 7. This receptor was obtained from a man in his 70s in good health. The sequenced material came from blood. J is TRBJ1-3 and V is TRBV13; 8 nucleotides align to TRBD1. CDR3 region: CASSPGQGQGNTIYF. The CDR3 bases are TGTGCCAGCAGCCCAGGACAGGGCCAGGGAAACACCATATATTTT.